This T cell receptor beta chain was documented in a study of blood T cell repertoires in COVID-19. Assay: immunoSEQ multiplex PCR; the TCRdb copy retains only in-frame clones and omits some. The sample yields around 620,000 clones, approximately 90% seen once. CDR3 length: 14 residues. V was shortened by 0 bases and J by 4 bases, with 10 bases between the two germline ends. CDR1 is SGHVS and CDR2 is FQNEAQ in the germline V gene. V gene TRBV7-8 combines with J gene TRBJ2-7, with D maybe TRBD2 (6 bases). The sequence derives from a woman aged 18-29 years with acute or convalescent COVID-19. Source material: peripheral blood. The CDR3 nucleotides are TGTGCCAGCAGCTTAGCGGAGGGCTTATACGAGCAGTACTTC. As protein: CASSLAEGLYEQYF. The variable domain in full, completed from reference TRBV7-8 and TRBJ2-7, reads GAGVSQSPRYKVAKRGQDVALRCDPISGHVSLFWYQQALGQGPEFLTYFQNEAQLDKSGLPSDRFFAERPEGSVSTLKIQRTQQEDSAVYLCASSLAEGLYEQYFGPGTRLTVT.